A single sample gave rise to the 3 T cell receptor beta chains below, sequenced in a study of molecular identifiers for immune sequencing clone quantification. TCRdb reprocessed the PCR reads via MiXCR and lists one record per CDR3 protein. Of 40,000 to 45,000 distinct CDR3 sequences in the sample, 19% were seen once. Specimen: naive CD8+ T cells from blood, with Jurkat cell RNA spiked in. The subset here: FACS-sorted CD8+CD4-CCR7+CD45RA+ naive T cells. Source of these receptors: a human donor in good health. Some libraries in this study had Jurkat cell RNA spiked in.

The sample holds many counts of this clonotype. This chain connects TRBV29-1 to TRBJ2-1; possibly TRBD2 for D (6 bases). CDR3 length: 12 amino acids. Germline CDR1 SQVTM, CDR2 ANQGSEA. V lost 8 bases to trimming and J lost 9 bases, with 17 bases between them. The DNA of the CDR3 is TGCAGCCAATCGATCGGGGGTAGTGAGCAGTTCTTC. It yields the protein CSQSIGGSEQFF.

This clonotype was detected ten times or more. This chain uses TRBV29-1 with TRBJ2-2; the D gene could be TRBD1 or TRBD2 (6 bases each). Germline-derived CDR1 and CDR2 are SQVTM and ANQGSEA. The CDR3 is 16 residues long. Between the trimmed V and J ends, which lost 0 bases and 4 bases, there was a span of 15 bases. CDR3 loop: CSVEDSGAAGTGELFF. Here the CDR3 DNA reads TGCAGCGTTGAAGATTCGGGGGCGGCCGGCACCGGGGAGCTGTTTTTT.

This clonotype has just one count. The gene calls are TRBV28 and TRBJ1-1, with D tentatively TRBD1 (5 bases). CDR1 MDHEN and CDR2 SYDVKM come from the germline V gene. The CDR3 length is 13 residues. Deletions cut 3 bases from V and 3 bases from J, with 8 bases between. The CDR3 DNA reads TGTGCCAGCAGTTTCGAGGGGTACACTGAAGCTTTCTTT. Its translation is CASSFEGYTEAFF.